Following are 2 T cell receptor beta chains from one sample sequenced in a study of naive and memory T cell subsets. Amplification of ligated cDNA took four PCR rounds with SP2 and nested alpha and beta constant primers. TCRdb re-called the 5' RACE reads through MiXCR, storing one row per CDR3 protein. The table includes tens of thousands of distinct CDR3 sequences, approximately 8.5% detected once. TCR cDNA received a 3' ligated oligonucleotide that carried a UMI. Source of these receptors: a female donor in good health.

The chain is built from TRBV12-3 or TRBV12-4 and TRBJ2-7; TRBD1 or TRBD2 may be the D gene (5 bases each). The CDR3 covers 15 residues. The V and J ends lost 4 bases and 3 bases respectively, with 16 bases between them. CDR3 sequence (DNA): TGTGCCAGCAGTTCCGAACGGGGACCAGTCTACGAGCAGTACTTC. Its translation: CASSSERGPVYEQYF.

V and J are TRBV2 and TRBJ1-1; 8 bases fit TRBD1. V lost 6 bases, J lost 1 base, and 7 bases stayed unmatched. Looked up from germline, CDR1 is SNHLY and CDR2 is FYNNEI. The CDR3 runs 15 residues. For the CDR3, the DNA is TGTGCCAGCAGAGAGGACAGGGCGGCGAACACTGAAGCTTTCTTT. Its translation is CASREDRAANTEAFF. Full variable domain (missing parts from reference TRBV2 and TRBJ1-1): EPEVTQTPSHQVTQMGQEVILRCVPISNHLYFYWYRQILGQKVEFLVSFYNNEISEKSEIFDDQFSVERPDGSNFTLKIRSTKLEDSAMYFCASREDRAANTEAFFGQGTRLTVV.